A single T cell receptor beta chain is shown here with its context. As yet, its antigen is unknown. The data originate from a study of cytomegalovirus exposure and HLA in healthy donors. Points from the study as a whole: Available immune exposure information was restricted to CMV serostatus only. In a later analysis, the majority of CMV-associated beta chains seemingly showed HLA restriction.

Looked up from germline, CDR1 is SGHNT and CDR2 is YYREEE (reference sequence). The germline V and J ends were trimmed by 3 bases and 5 bases, with 18 bases remaining between them. This CDR3 is 15 amino acids long. Researchers ran the PCR with 60 Vbeta and 13 Jbeta primers. The repertoire was sequenced with immunoSEQ multiplex PCR; TCRdb's copy has only in-frame clones and lacks some. The sample shows about 120,000 clones, more than 65% of them seen only once. Sequenced: PBMCs. This receptor was obtained from a male donor in good health and CMV-seropositive. This chain connects TRBV5-4 to TRBJ2-7, with D possibly matching TRBD2 (5 bases). CDR3 loop: CASSSPLESGNEQYF. In nucleotides, the CDR3 is TGTGCCAGCAGCTCTCCGTTGGAATCGGGGAACGAGCAGTACTTC.